The table lists the clone carrying this T cell receptor (beta chain) with many counts. As yet, its antigen is unknown. This CDR3 is 13 amino acids long. V lost 8 bases, J lost 3 bases, and 11 bases lay in between. Germline V lookup: CDR1 MDHEN, CDR2 SYDVKM. Fresh peripheral blood, around 9.5 ml, yielded the PBMCs. What was amplified from RNA transcripts were TCR beta CDR3 regions. Using the HTBI primer set, a first-round RT-PCR was run on the TCR CDR3. TCRdb reprocessed the multiplex PCR reads via MiXCR and lists one record per CDR3 protein. The sample contains under 350,000 distinct CDR3 sequences, 17% of which appear only once. These data are taken from a study of T cells in Graves' hyperthyroidism and ophthalmopathy. Study-wide results and caveats: In the analysis, a 13 V-J model separated ophthalmopathy from stable hyperthyroidism.

The chain links TRBV28 to TRBJ1-3; D is unclear. The sequenced material came from blood. This receptor was obtained from a woman in her sixties or seventies with Graves' ophthalmopathy. This CDR3 reads CASHVHDGNTIYF. The CDR3 DNA is TGTGCCAGCCACGTCCATGATGGAAACACCATATATTTT.